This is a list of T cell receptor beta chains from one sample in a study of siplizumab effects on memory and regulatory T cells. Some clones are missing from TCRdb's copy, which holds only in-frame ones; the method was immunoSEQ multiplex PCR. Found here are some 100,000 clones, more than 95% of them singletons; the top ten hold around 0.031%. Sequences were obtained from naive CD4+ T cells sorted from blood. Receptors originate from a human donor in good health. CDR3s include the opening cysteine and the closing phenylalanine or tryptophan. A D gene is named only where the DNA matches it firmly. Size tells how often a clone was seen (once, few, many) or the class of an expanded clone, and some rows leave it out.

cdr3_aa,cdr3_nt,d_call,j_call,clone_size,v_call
CASSLRGAYNQPQHF,TGTGCCAGCAGTTTAAGAGGGGCCTACAATCAGCCCCAGCATTTT,-,TRBJ1-5,-,TRBV28
CASSVYRGMEQYF,TGTGCCAGCAGTGTCTATCGGGGTATGGAGCAGTACTTC,-,TRBJ2-7,-,TRBV7-2
CASSLAQGGRETQYF,TGTGCCAGCAGCTTAGCGCAAGGGGGACGAGAGACCCAGTACTTC,-,TRBJ2-5,-,TRBV7-6
CASRRGGSNQQYF,TGTGCCAGCAGAAGGGGGGGCTCAAACCAGCAGTACTTC,-,TRBJ2-7,-,TRBV27
CASSTTAAETQYF,TGTGCCAGCAGTACAACCGCGGCAGAGACCCAGTACTTC,-,TRBJ2-5,-,TRBV7-9
CASSWIKGVSTEAFF,TGTGCCAGCTCCTGGATTAAGGGGGTTAGCACTGAAGCTTTCTTT,-,TRBJ1-1,-,TRBV18
CASGLTTVVSWNQPQHF,TGTGCTAGTGGTTTGACTACGGTAGTGAGCTGGAATCAGCCCCAGCATTTT,-,TRBJ1-5,-,TRBV12-5
CASSFSGDSGGTGTQYF,TGCGCCAGCAGCTTTTCGGGTGATAGCGGGGGAACTGGGACCCAGTACTTC,TRBD2,TRBJ2-5,-,TRBV5-1
CASRIGHTEAFF,TGTGCCAGCAGGATAGGGCACACTGAAGCTTTCTTT,-,TRBJ1-1,few,TRBV6-5
CASSLDAAETQYF,TGTGCCAGCAGCTTAGACGCAGCGGAGACCCAGTACTTC,-,TRBJ2-5,-,TRBV7-6
CASSAGESYNEQFF,TGCGCCAGCAGCGCCGGGGAGTCCTACAATGAGCAGTTCTTC,-,TRBJ2-1,-,TRBV5-1
CASSQIDRQEAFF,TGTGCCAGCAGCCAAATAGACAGGCAGGAAGCTTTCTTT,-,TRBJ1-1,-,TRBV4-2
CASSSRAALYEQYF,TGTGCCAGCAGTTCACGGGCGGCCCTTTACGAGCAGTACTTC,-,TRBJ2-7,-,TRBV5-4
CASSPSGGSYEQYF,TGCGCCAGCAGCCCGAGCGGGGGTTCCTACGAGCAGTACTTC,TRBD2,TRBJ2-7,-,TRBV5-1
CASSSLDSPQETQYF,TGTGCCAGCAGCTCCCTAGACAGCCCTCAAGAGACCCAGTACTTC,-,TRBJ2-5,-,TRBV7-6
CASSVASDYGYTF,TGTGCCAGCAGTGTTGCGAGTGACTATGGCTACACCTTC,-,TRBJ1-2,few,TRBV25-1
CASSFGLAYEQYF,TGTGCCAGCAGCTTTGGACTGGCCTACGAGCAGTACTTC,-,TRBJ2-7,-,TRBV7-3
CATLRSRQETQYF,TGTGCCACCCTCCGTTCGAGGCAAGAGACCCAGTACTTC,-,TRBJ2-5,-,TRBV6-1
CASSVEEVAYGYTF,TGTGCCAGCAGCGTAGAAGAGGTGGCCTATGGCTACACCTTC,-,TRBJ1-2,few,TRBV9
CASSLLGGTDTQYF,TGTGCCAGCAGCTTATTAGGGGGCACAGATACGCAGTATTTT,-,TRBJ2-3,-,TRBV7-3